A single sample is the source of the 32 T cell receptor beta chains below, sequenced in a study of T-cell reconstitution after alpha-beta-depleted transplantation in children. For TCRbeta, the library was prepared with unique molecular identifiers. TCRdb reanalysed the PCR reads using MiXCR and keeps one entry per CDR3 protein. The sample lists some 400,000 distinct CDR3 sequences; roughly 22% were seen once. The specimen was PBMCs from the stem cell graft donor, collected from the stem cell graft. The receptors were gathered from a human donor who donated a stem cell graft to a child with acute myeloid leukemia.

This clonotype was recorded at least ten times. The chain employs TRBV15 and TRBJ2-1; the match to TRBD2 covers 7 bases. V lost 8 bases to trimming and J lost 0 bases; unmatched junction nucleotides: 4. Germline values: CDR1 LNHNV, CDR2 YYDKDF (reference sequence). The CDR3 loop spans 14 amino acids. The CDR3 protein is CATVRGGSYNEQFF. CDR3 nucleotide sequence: TGTGCCACCGTTCGCGGGGGCTCCTACAATGAGCAGTTCTTC.

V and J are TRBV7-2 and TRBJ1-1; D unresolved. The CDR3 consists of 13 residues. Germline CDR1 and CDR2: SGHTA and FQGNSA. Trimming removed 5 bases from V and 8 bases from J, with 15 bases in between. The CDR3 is CASSLAAQGEAFF. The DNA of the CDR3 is TGTGCCAGCAGCCTCGCGGCTCAAGGAGAAGCTTTCTTT. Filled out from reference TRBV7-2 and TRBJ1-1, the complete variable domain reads GAGVSQSPSNKVTEKGKDVELRCDPISGHTALYWYRQSLGQGLEFLIYFQGNSAPDKSGLPSDRFSAERTGGSVSTLTIQRTQQEDSAVYLCASSLAAQGEAFFGQGTRLTVV.

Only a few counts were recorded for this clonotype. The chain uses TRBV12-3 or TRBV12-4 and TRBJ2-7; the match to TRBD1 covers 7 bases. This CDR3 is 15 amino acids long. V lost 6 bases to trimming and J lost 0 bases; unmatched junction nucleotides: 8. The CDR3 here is CASSAPQGSSYEQYF. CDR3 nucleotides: TGTGCCAGCAGCGCCCCACAGGGGAGCTCCTACGAGCAGTACTTC.

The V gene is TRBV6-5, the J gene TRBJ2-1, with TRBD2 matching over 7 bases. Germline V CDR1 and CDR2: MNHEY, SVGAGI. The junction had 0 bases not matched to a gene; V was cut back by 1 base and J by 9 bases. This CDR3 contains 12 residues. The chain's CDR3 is CASSYWEGEQFF. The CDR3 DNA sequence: TGTGCCAGCAGTTACTGGGAGGGTGAGCAGTTCTTC.

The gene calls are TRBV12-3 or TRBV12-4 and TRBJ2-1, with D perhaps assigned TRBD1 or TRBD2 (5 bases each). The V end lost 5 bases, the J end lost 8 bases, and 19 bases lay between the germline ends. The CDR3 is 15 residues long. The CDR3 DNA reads TGTGCCAGCAGTGCACCGGGACGAACTCTGGATGAGCAGTTCTTC. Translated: CASSAPGRTLDEQFF.

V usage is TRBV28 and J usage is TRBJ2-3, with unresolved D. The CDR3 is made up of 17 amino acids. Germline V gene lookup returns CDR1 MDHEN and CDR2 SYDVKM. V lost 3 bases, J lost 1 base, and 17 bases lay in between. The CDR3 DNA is TGTGCCAGCAGTTTCCTTCAGTGGCGATTGGGCACAGATACGCAGTATTTT. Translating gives CASSFLQWRLGTDTQYF.

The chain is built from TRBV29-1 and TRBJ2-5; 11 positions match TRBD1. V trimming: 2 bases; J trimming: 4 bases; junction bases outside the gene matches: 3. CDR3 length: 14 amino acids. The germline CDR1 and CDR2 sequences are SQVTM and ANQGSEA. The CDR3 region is CSVERTGGRETQYF. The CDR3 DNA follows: TGCAGCGTTGAAAGGACAGGGGGCAGAGAGACCCAGTACTTC.

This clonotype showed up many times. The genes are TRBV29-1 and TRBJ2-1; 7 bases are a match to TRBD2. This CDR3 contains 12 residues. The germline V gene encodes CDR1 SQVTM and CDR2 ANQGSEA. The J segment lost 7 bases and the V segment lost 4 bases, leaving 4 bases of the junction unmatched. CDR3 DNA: TGCAGCGTTGGAGCGGGGTTAAATGAGCAGTTCTTC. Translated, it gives CSVGAGLNEQFF.

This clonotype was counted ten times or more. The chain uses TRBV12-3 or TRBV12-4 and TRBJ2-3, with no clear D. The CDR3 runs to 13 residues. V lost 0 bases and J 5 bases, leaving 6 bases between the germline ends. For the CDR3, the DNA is TGTGCCAGCAGTTTAGCGCTTCAAGATACGCAGTATTTT. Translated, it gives CASSLALQDTQYF.

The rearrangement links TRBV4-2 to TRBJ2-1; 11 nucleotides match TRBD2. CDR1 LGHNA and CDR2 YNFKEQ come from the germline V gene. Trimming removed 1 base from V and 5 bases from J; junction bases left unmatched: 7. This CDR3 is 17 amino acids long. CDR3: CASSQGVGTSGNNEQFF. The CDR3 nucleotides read TGTGCCAGCAGCCAAGGGGTGGGGACTAGCGGCAACAATGAGCAGTTCTTC.

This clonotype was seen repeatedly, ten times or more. CDR3 nucleotides: TGTGCCAGCTCACCACTGGACAGTCAAGAGACCCAGTACTTC. Amino acid sequence: CASSPLDSQETQYF. The gene calls are TRBV18 and TRBJ2-5; D may be TRBD1 (6 bases). The CDR3 covers 14 residues. Germline lookup yields CDR1 KGHSH and CDR2 LQKENI. With 1 base removed from V and 2 bases from J, the gap between germline ends came to 8 bases.

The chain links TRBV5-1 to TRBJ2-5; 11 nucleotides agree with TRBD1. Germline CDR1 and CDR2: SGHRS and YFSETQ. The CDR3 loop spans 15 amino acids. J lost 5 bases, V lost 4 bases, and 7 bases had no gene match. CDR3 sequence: CASSHLGQGVETQYF. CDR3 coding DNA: TGCGCCAGCAGCCATTTGGGACAGGGGGTGGAGACCCAGTACTTC.

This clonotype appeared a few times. CDR3 nucleotides: TGTGCCAGCAGCCGTCAGACGGGGGTTATCTACGAGCAGTACTTC. As protein: CASSRQTGVIYEQYF. The chain couples TRBV28 to TRBJ2-7; TRBD2 might be the D (6 bases). V was pared by 6 bases and J by 3 bases, with 18 bases between. Germline V gene sequence: CDR1 MDHEN, CDR2 SYDVKM. This CDR3 region has 15 residues.

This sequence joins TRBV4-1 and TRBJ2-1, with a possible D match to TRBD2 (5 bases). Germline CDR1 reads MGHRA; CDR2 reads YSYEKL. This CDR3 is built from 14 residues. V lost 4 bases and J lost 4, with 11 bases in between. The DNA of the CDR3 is TGCGCCAGCAGCCTCCCGGAGGTATACAATGAGCAGTTCTTC. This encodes CASSLPEVYNEQFF.

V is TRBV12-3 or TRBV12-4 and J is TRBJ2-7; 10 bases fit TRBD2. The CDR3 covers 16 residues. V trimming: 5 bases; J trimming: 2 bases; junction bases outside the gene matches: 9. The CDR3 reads CASSTPRSGGAYEQYF. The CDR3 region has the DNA TGTGCCAGCAGTACCCCCCGAAGCGGGGGGGCCTACGAGCAGTACTTC.

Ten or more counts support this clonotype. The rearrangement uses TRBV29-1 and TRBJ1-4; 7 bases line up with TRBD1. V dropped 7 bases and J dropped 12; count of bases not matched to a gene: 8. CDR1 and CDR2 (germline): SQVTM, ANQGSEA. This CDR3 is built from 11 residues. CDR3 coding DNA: TGCAGCGCTAACAGGGGTCGAGAACTGTTTTTT. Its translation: CSANRGRELFF.

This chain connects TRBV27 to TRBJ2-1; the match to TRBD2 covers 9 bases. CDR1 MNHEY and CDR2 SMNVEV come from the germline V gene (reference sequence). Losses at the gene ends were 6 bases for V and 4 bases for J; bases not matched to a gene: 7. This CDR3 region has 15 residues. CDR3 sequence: CASSLIAGAYNEQFF. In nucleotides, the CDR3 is TGTGCCAGCAGCCTCATAGCGGGAGCGTACAATGAGCAGTTCTTC.

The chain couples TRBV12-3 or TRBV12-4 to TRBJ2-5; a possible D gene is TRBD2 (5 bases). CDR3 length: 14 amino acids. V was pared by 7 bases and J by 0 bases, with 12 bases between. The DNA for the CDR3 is TGTGCCAGCACCCCTGGGGAGAACCAAGAGACCCAGTACTTC. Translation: CASTPGENQETQYF.

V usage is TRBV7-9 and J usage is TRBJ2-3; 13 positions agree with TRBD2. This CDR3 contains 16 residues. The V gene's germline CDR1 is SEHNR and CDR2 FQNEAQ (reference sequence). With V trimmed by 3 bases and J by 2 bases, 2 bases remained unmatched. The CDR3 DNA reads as TGTGCCAGCAGCTTGACTAGCGGGAGGCCCACAGATACGCAGTATTTT. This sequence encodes CASSLTSGRPTDTQYF.

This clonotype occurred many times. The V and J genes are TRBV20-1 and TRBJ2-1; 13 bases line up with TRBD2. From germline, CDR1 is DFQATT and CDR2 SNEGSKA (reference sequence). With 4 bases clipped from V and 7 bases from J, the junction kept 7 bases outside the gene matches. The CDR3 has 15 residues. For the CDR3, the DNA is TGCAGTGCTAACCTACTAGCGGGAGGGCCGAATGAGCAGTTCTTC. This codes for CSANLLAGGPNEQFF.

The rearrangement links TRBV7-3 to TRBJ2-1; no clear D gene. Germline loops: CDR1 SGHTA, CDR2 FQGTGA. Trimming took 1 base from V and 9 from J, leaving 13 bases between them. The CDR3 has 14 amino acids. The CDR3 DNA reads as TGTGCCAGCAGCTTAAGCCCCGCCGGCCGTGAGCAGTTCTTC. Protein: CASSLSPAGREQFF.

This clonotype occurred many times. The CDR3 nucleotides are TGTGCCAGCAGTGTACAGGGTAACCTCTATGGCTACACCTTC. This encodes CASSVQGNLYGYTF. The V gene is TRBV12-3 or TRBV12-4, the J gene TRBJ1-2; perhaps TRBD1 as D (6 bases). The CDR3 extends over 14 amino acids. V was clipped by 5 bases and J by 4 bases, with 14 bases between them.

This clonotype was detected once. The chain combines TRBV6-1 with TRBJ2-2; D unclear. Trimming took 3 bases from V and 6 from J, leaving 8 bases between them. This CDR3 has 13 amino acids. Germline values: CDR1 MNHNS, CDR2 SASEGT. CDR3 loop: CASSDTVPGELFF. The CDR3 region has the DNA TGTGCCAGCAGTGATACAGTCCCCGGGGAGCTGTTTTTT.

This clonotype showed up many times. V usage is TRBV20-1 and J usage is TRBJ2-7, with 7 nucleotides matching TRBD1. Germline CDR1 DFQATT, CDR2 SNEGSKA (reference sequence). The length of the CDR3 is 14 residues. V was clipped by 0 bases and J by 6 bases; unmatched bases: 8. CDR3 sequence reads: CSARDRQGLVEQYF. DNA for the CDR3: TGCAGTGCTAGAGATCGACAGGGATTGGTCGAGCAGTACTTC.

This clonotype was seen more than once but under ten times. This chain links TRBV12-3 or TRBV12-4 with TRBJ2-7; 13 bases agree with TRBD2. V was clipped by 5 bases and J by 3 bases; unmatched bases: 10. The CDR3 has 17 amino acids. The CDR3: CASSTWTSGRLNYEQYF. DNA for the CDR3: TGTGCCAGCAGTACTTGGACTAGCGGGAGATTAAACTACGAGCAGTACTTC.

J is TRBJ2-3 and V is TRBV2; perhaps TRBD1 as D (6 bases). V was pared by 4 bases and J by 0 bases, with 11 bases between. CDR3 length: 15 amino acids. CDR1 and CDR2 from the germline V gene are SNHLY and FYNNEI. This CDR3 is CASSGNRGSTDTQYF. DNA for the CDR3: TGTGCCAGCAGTGGTAATAGGGGGAGCACAGATACGCAGTATTTT.

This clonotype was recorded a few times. As DNA, the CDR3 is TGCAGTGCAGACAGCAGCGGGACGGCATCCTACGAGCAGTACTTC. It yields the protein CSADSSGTASYEQYF. The chain joins TRBV20-1 to TRBJ2-7, with 7 bases that match TRBD2. The germline V gene encodes CDR1 DFQATT and CDR2 SNEGSKA (reference sequence). Unmatched junction bases numbered 12, after V lost 6 bases and J lost 1 base. The CDR3 spans 15 residues.

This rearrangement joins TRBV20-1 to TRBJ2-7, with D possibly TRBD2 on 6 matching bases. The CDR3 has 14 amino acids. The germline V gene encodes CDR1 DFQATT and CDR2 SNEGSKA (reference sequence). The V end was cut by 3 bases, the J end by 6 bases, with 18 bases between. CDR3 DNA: TGCAGTGCTAGGGGACCGGGACTTTACTCCGAGCAGTACTTC. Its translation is CSARGPGLYSEQYF.

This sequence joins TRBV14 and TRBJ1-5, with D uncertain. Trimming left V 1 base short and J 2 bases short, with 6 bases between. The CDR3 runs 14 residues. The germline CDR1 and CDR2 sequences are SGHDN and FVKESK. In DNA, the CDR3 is TGTGCCAGCAGCCAAGCTGGTGGCAATCAGCCCCAGCATTTT. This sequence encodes CASSQAGGNQPQHF.

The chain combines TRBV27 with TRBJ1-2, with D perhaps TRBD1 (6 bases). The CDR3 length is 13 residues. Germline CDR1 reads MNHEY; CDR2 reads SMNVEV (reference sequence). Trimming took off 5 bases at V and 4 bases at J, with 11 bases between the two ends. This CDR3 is CASSPQTGYGYTF. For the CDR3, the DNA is TGTGCCAGCAGTCCGCAGACAGGCTATGGCTACACCTTC.

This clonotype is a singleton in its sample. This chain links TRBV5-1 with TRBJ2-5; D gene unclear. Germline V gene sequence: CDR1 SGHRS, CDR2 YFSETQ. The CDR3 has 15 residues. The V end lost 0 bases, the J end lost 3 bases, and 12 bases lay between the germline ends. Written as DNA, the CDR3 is TGCGCCAGCAGCTTGGGTACAGCGAAGAAAGAGACCCAGTACTTC. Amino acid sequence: CASSLGTAKKETQYF.

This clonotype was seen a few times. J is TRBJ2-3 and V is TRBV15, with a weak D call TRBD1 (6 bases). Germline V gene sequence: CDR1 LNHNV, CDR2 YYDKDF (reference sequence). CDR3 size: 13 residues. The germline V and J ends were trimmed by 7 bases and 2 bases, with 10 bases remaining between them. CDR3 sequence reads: CATNRAITDTQYF. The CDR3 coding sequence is TGTGCCACCAACAGGGCAATCACAGATACGCAGTATTTT.